The 21 T cell receptor beta chains below come from one sample, sequenced in a study of OX40 agonist ivuxolimab in advanced cancers. Using immunoSEQ multiplex PCR, the repertoire was profiled, and TCRdb retains in-frame clones only, with some absent. The sample contains roughly 62,000 clones, 85% of which appear only once. The sample was CD4+ or CD8+ T cells sorted from blood, taken in a trial of the OX40 agonist ivuxolimab. The receptors originated from an adult with an advanced solid tumor such as melanoma, head and neck, liver or kidney cancer.

The gene calls are TRBV28 and TRBJ2-7; no clear D gene. Germline V CDR1 and CDR2: MDHEN, SYDVKM. Trimming took 7 bases from V and 2 from J, leaving 15 bases between them. CDR3 length: 14 residues. The CDR3 here is CASTPPDTPYEQYF. In DNA, the CDR3 is TGTGCCAGCACCCCCCCTGACACCCCCTACGAGCAGTACTTC.

This chain joins TRBV9 and TRBJ1-2, with unresolved D. Germline V gives CDR1 SGDLS, CDR2 YYNGEE. The CDR3 contains 16 residues. The V end was cut by 2 bases, the J end by 8 bases, with 22 bases between. The DNA of the CDR3 is TGTGCCAGCAGCGTCGAGGGATCTTCTTCGGCGGGGGGCTACACCTTC. Translating it yields CASSVEGSSSAGGYTF.

The chain couples TRBV19 to TRBJ1-2; D gene ambiguous. V gave up 1 base and J gave up 4 bases, with 16 bases separating them. Germline lookup yields CDR1 LNHDA and CDR2 SQIVND (reference sequence). The CDR3 contains 16 residues. The DNA for the CDR3 is TGTGCCAGTAGTATAGTTGGGATAGTGCACCGCTATGGCTACACCTTC. This encodes CASSIVGIVHRYGYTF.

The rearrangement links TRBV5-1 to TRBJ2-2, with 9 bases identical to TRBD1. V shed 0 bases and J 5 bases; nucleotides not matched to a gene: 5. The CDR3 is made up of 16 amino acids. The germline V gene encodes CDR1 SGHRS and CDR2 YFSETQ. CDR3 in amino acids: CASSLGDREDTGELFF. CDR3 coding DNA: TGCGCCAGCAGCTTGGGGGACAGGGAGGATACCGGGGAGCTGTTTTTT. The full variable domain, its missing parts supplied by reference TRBV5-1 and TRBJ2-2, is KAGVTQTPRYLIKTRGQQVTLSCSPISGHRSVSWYQQTPGQGLQFLFEYFSETQRNKGNFPGRFSGRQFSNSRSEMNVSTLELGDSALYLCASSLGDREDTGELFFGEGSRLTVL.

This sequence joins TRBV18 and TRBJ1-6; D gene unclear. The CDR3 totals 13 residues. Trimming took 0 bases from V and 10 from J, leaving 7 bases between them. CDR1 and CDR2 from the germline V gene are KGHSH and LQKENI. CDR3 loop: CASSPPGYSPLHF. DNA for the CDR3: TGTGCCAGCTCACCACCGGGGTACTCACCCCTCCACTTT.

J is TRBJ2-5 and V is TRBV11-2, with D perhaps being TRBD1 or TRBD2 (5 bases each). The CDR3 spans 15 residues. V lost 7 bases and J 5 bases, leaving 20 bases between the germline ends. Germline CDR1 SGHAT, CDR2 FQNNGV. CDR3: CASTPFRGAGETQYF. CDR3 sequence (DNA): TGTGCCAGCACCCCTTTTAGGGGAGCCGGTGAGACCCAGTACTTC.

The CDR3 bases are TGTGCCAGTAGCGTAGATTGGAATACAGATGAGCAGTTCTTC. Translation: CASSVDWNTDEQFF. V is TRBV19 and J is TRBJ2-1, with unresolved D. Germline assignment: CDR1 LNHDA and CDR2 SQIVND (reference sequence). This CDR3 is 14 amino acids long. V was trimmed by 6 bases and J by 8 bases, leaving 17 bases between them.

The CDR3, as DNA: TGTGCCAGCAGCCTCGGGACTAGCGGGAGACCCGGGCGCAACGAGCAGTACTTC. Its translation: CASSLGTSGRPGRNEQYF. The V and J genes are TRBV7-8 and TRBJ2-7; 14 positions match TRBD2. This CDR3 region has 18 residues. V trimming: 5 bases; J trimming: 5 bases; junction bases outside the gene matches: 14. Germline-derived CDR1 and CDR2 are SGHVS and FQNEAQ.

As for this clone: The same CDR3 can be traced to other DNA sequences in this sample. The chain carries TRBV27 and TRBJ1-5; D may be TRBD1 (5 bases). Germline values: CDR1 MNHEY, CDR2 SMNVEV (reference sequence). Trimming shortened V by 3 bases and J by 5 bases, and 14 bases separated the two germline ends. The CDR3 extends over 15 amino acids. Written as DNA, the CDR3 is TGTGCCAGCAGTTTCTCCACTCGGGGGGATCAGCCCCAGCATTTT. It specifies CASSFSTRGDQPQHF.

This clone was counted once. This chain connects TRBV7-8 to TRBJ2-7; D may match TRBD1 or TRBD2 (5 bases each). The germline V gene encodes CDR1 SGHVS and CDR2 FQNEAQ. Trimming cost V 4 bases and J 3 bases, with 13 bases left between them. CDR3 length: 14 residues. The CDR3 nucleotides read TGTGCCAGCAGCTGGGGACCAGGAGGCTACGAGCAGTACTTC. Translating gives CASSWGPGGYEQYF.

This clone was seen only a few times. This sequence joins TRBV28 and TRBJ2-5; D might be TRBD1 or TRBD2, each matching 5 bases. CDR1 and CDR2 (germline): MDHEN, SYDVKM. Trimming pared 5 bases from V and 5 bases from J, leaving 18 bases between. The CDR3 has 15 amino acids. CDR3 in amino acids: CASSPPRGVTETQYF. CDR3 DNA sequence: TGTGCCAGCAGTCCACCGAGAGGGGTGACGGAGACCCAGTACTTC.

The chain joins TRBV28 to TRBJ1-1; no clear D gene. Germline values: CDR1 MDHEN, CDR2 SYDVKM. This CDR3 has 15 amino acids. V was shortened by 6 bases and J by 1 base, with 15 bases between the two germline ends. The CDR3 region is CASRESGPQNTEAFF. CDR3 DNA: TGTGCCAGCAGAGAATCCGGGCCGCAGAACACTGAAGCTTTCTTT. Full variable domain (missing parts from reference TRBV28 and TRBJ1-1): DVKVTQSSRYLVKRTGEKVFLECVQDMDHENMFWYRQDPGLGLRLIYFSYDVKMKEKGDIPEGYSVSREKKERFSLILESASTNQTSMYLCASRESGPQNTEAFFGQGTRLTVV.

The genes are TRBV28 and TRBJ2-2; no firm D call. The CDR3 runs 12 residues. CDR1 is MDHEN and CDR2 is SYDVKM in the germline V gene. Trimming pared 3 bases from V and 5 bases from J, leaving 4 bases between. The DNA of the CDR3 is TGTGCCAGCAGTTTGATTACCGGGGAGCTGTTTTTT. Translating it yields CASSLITGELFF.

V is TRBV2 and J is TRBJ2-1; 7 nucleotides line up with TRBD2. This CDR3 has 14 amino acids. CDR1 and CDR2 from the germline V gene are SNHLY and FYNNEI. The trim removed 7 bases at V and 7 bases at J, leaving 10 bases unmatched. CDR3 bases: TGTGCCAGCAATCAGGGAGGGGAAGAGAATGAGCAGTTCTTC. Protein product: CASNQGGEENEQFF.

CDR3 bases: TGTGCCAGCAGCGTCGCGGGGACTAGCGGCTCCTACGAGCAGTACTTC. The encoded protein is CASSVAGTSGSYEQYF. The chain uses TRBV9 and TRBJ2-7; 11 bases line up with TRBD2. CDR3 length: 16 residues. Germline assignment: CDR1 SGDLS and CDR2 YYNGEE. After removal of 2 bases from V and 0 bases from J, the junction contained 4 bases not matched to a gene.

This rearrangement joins TRBV11-1 to TRBJ2-3, with 7 positions matching TRBD1. The CDR3 is made up of 14 amino acids. V was clipped by 5 bases and J by 6 bases; unmatched bases: 8. The germline V gene encodes CDR1 SGHAT and CDR2 FQDESV (reference sequence). CDR3 residues: CASSHRDSQDTQYF. The CDR3 coding sequence is TGTGCCAGCAGCCACCGGGACAGCCAGGATACGCAGTATTTT.

To note about this clone: Because the CDR3's place on the DNA is in doubt, the DNA is left out and the CDR3 is given as listed by TCRdb. The CDR3 sequence is CASSFGTGTKHF. The chain combines TRBV28 with TRBJ2-7. Germline loops: CDR1 MDHEN, CDR2 SYDVKM. With termini counted, the CDR3 has 12 amino acids.

The chain uses TRBV10-3 and TRBJ2-2, with TRBD2 matching 8 bases. This CDR3 comprises 17 residues. V gave up 4 bases and J gave up 1 base; unmatched junction bases: 8. Germline V gene data show CDR1 as ENHRY and CDR2 as SYGVKD. DNA for the CDR3: TGTGCCATCAGTGTTTCCAGCGGGAGTCAGAACACCGGGGAGCTGTTTTTT. Translating it yields CAISVSSGSQNTGELFF.

The V gene is TRBV10-3, the J gene TRBJ2-5; TRBD1 matches at 10 bases. CDR1 is ENHRY, CDR2 SYGVKD, per germline. V shed 7 bases and J 5 bases; nucleotides not matched to a gene: 7. This CDR3 spans 14 amino acids. CDR3 nucleotide sequence: TGTGCCATCAAAGGGACAGGGGATCAGGAGACCCAGTACTTC. It codes for CAIKGTGDQETQYF.

This chain joins TRBV7-2 and TRBJ2-7; D is perhaps TRBD1 (6 bases). V shed 1 base and J shed 4 bases, with 11 bases lying between them. This CDR3 spans 14 amino acids. From germline, CDR1 is SGHTA and CDR2 FQGNSA. CDR3 region: CASSLGGTPYEQYF. CDR3 bases: TGTGCCAGCAGCTTAGGTGGGACACCATACGAGCAGTACTTC.

CDR3 nucleotides: TGTGCCAGTAGGACTCCCGGGACTTCCACCGGGGAGCTGTTTTTT. This translates into CASRTPGTSTGELFF. V is TRBV19 and J is TRBJ2-2; D perhaps matches TRBD2 (6 bases). This CDR3 has 15 amino acids. Germline lookup yields CDR1 LNHDA and CDR2 SQIVND (reference sequence). The V and J ends lost 6 bases and 4 bases respectively, with 15 bases between them.